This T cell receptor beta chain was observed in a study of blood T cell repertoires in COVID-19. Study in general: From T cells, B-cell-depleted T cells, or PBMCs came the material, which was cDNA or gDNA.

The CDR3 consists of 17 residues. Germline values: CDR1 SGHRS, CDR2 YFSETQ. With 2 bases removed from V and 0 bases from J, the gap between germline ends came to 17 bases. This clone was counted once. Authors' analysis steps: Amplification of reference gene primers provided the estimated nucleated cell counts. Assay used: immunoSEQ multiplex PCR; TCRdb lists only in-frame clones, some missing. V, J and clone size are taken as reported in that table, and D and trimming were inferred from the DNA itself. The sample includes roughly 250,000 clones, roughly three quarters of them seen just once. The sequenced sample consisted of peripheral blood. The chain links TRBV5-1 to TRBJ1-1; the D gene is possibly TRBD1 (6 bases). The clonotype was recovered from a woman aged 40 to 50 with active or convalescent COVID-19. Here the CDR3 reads CASSFTGPPTMNTEAFF. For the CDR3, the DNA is TGCGCCAGCAGCTTCACAGGGCCCCCGACTATGAACACTGAAGCTTTCTTT.